This passage covers 30 T cell receptor beta chains from one sample sequenced in a study of Ad26.COV2.S vaccination and SARS-CoV-2 variants. Using immunoSEQ multiplex PCR, the repertoire was profiled, and TCRdb retains in-frame clones only, with some absent. The table includes some 320,000 clones, 70% to 90% detected once. Treatment meaning: some 20 received Ad26.COV2.S at low or high dose, single or two shots; about 5 received placebo; per-sample allocation not given. Sample collection was performed on day 63 after the first vaccine or placebo injection. Sequences were derived from peripheral blood, sampled in a trial of Ad26.COV2.S vaccine versus placebo. The receptors here all came from a person aged 18-65 years who received the Ad26.COV2.S COVID-19 vaccine or a placebo.

V gene TRBV25-1 combines with J gene TRBJ1-1; a possible D gene is TRBD1 (6 bases). CDR1 and CDR2 (germline): MGHDK, SYGVNS. Trimming took 4 bases from V and 1 from J, leaving 10 bases between them. CDR3 length equals 14 residues. CDR3 bases: TGTGCCAGCAGTGTGAAGACAGGGAACACTGAAGCTTTCTTT. Its protein is CASSVKTGNTEAFF.

This rearrangement joins TRBV3-1 (or the pseudogene TRBV3-2) to TRBJ2-5; 10 positions match TRBD2. Germline V gives CDR1 LGHDT, CDR2 YNNKEL (reference sequence). With 1 base clipped from V and 7 bases from J, the junction kept 15 bases outside the gene matches. The CDR3 consists of 18 residues. CDR3 in DNA: TGTGCCAGCAGCCAAGTTACTAGCGGGGCCGGCCGGGGGCGGACCCAGTACTTC. This translates into CASSQVTSGAGRGRTQYF.

This chain uses TRBV5-1 with TRBJ1-2; D not resolved. V lost 1 base, J lost 4 bases, and 8 bases lay in between. There are 13 residues in the CDR3. CDR1 and CDR2 from the germline V gene are SGHRS and YFSETQ. This CDR3 is CASSLQEFYGYTF. CDR3 bases: TGCGCCAGCAGCTTGCAAGAATTCTATGGCTACACCTTC.

The chain is built from TRBV5-4 and TRBJ1-2, with 7 bases identical to TRBD1. J was trimmed by 1 base and V by 1 base; bases with no gene match: 4. The CDR3 has 15 residues. Germline V gene lookup returns CDR1 SGHNT and CDR2 YYREEE (reference sequence). CDR3 loop: CASSLRQGINYGYTF. The CDR3 DNA sequence: TGTGCCAGCAGCTTGAGACAGGGCATTAACTATGGCTACACCTTC.

This sequence joins TRBV18 and TRBJ2-7; weak D call: TRBD2 (6 bases). Germline values: CDR1 KGHSH, CDR2 LQKENI. The CDR3 is 13 amino acids. V was shortened by 4 bases and J by 6 bases, with 13 bases between the two germline ends. CDR3 coding DNA: TGTGCCAGCTCACTAGATGACGGGGGCGAGCAGTACTTC. Its translation is CASSLDDGGEQYF.

The chain couples TRBV19 to TRBJ1-5; the D gene is possibly TRBD1 (5 bases). The CDR3 covers 16 residues. Germline V CDR1 and CDR2: LNHDA, SQIVND (reference sequence). Trimming took off 5 bases at V and 4 bases at J, with 18 bases between the two ends. The CDR3 bases are TGTGCCAGTAGTCGGGACCGGGAGACAGAAAATCAGCCCCAGCATTTT. Translating it yields CASSRDRETENQPQHF.

As to this clone: A read error may produce the germline difference seen at one junction end. The rearrangement uses TRBV9 and TRBJ1-1; 9 nucleotides match TRBD1. CDR3 length: 14 residues. From germline, CDR1 is SGDLS and CDR2 YYNGEE. CDR3 sequence (DNA): TGTGCCAGCAGCGTAGGGGACAGGGAGACTGACGCTTTCTTT. Translating it yields CASSVGDRETDAFF.

The chain joins TRBV9 to TRBJ2-1; maybe TRBD2 (5 bases). Germline CDR1 reads SGDLS; CDR2 reads YYNGEE. The CDR3 covers 15 residues. V lost 4 bases to trimming and J lost 0 bases, with 11 bases between them. The CDR3 region is CASSSREGSYNEQFF. The DNA for the CDR3 is TGTGCCAGCAGCTCCCGAGAGGGCTCCTACAATGAGCAGTTCTTC. Together with reference TRBV9 and TRBJ2-1, the CDR3 gives the full variable domain: DSGVTQTPKHLITATGQRVTLRCSPRSGDLSVYWYQQSLDQGLQFLIQYYNGEERAKGNILERFSAQQFPDLHSELNLSSLELGDSALYFCASSSREGSYNEQFFGPGTRLTVL.

The chain joins TRBV6-5 to TRBJ2-6; 7 nucleotides line up with TRBD2. This CDR3 is 14 amino acids long. CDR1 MNHEY and CDR2 SVGAGI come from the germline V gene. The junction had 3 bases not matched to a gene; V was cut back by 2 bases and J by 8 bases. This CDR3 reads CASSYGGDTNVLTF. In nucleotides, the CDR3 is TGTGCCAGCAGTTACGGGGGGGATACCAACGTCCTGACTTTC.

The rearrangement links TRBV9 to TRBJ1-2; maybe TRBD1 (6 bases). The CDR3 loop spans 15 amino acids. Germline CDR1 is SGDLS and CDR2 is YYNGEE. The V end was cut by 4 bases, the J end by 0 bases, with 13 bases between. The CDR3 nucleotides are TGTGCCAGCAGCCCGGCGGGGGGGCCTAACTATGGCTACACCTTC. Protein product: CASSPAGGPNYGYTF.

This clone was found once. At one end, the junction sequence differs from germline, possibly due to a read error. V usage is TRBV18 and J usage is TRBJ2-1; D is unclear. The germline V gene encodes CDR1 KGHSH and CDR2 LQKENI. This CDR3 has 13 residues. CDR3 in amino acids: CASSPRGYSEQFF. Here the CDR3 DNA reads TGTGCCAGCTCACCACGCGGTTACAGTGAGCAGTTCTTC.

The rearrangement uses TRBV5-5 and TRBJ2-4; the D gene is possibly TRBD1 (6 bases). In germline, CDR1 is SGHKS, CDR2 YYEKEE (reference sequence). Trimming pared 1 base from V and 8 bases from J, leaving 13 bases between. The CDR3 totals 14 residues. CDR3 coding DNA: TGTGCCAGCAGCTTGCTGGGGGCAGGGGACATTCAGTACTTC. It specifies CASSLLGAGDIQYF.

This chain connects TRBV2 to TRBJ2-7, with TRBD1 identical over 7 bases. The CDR3 consists of 11 residues. J lost 4 bases, V lost 11 bases, and 5 bases had no gene match. The germline CDR1 and CDR2 sequences are SNHLY and FYNNEI. CDR3 sequence (DNA): TGTGCCGGCGGACAGGAGTACGAGCAGTACTTC. Translation gives CAGGQEYEQYF. Based on the CDR3 plus reference TRBV2 and TRBJ2-7, the full variable domain is EPEVTQTPSHQVTQMGQEVILRCVPISNHLYFYWYRQILGQKVEFLVSFYNNEISEKSEIFDDQFSVERPDGSNFTLKIRSTKLEDSAMYFCAGGQEYEQYFGPGTRLTVT.

The rearrangement uses TRBV3-1 (or the pseudogene TRBV3-2) and TRBJ1-2; 7 bases map to TRBD1. Looked up from germline, CDR1 is LGHDT and CDR2 is YNNKEL (reference sequence). The CDR3 is 14 amino acids. The V gene end was trimmed by 4 bases and the J gene end by 7 bases; junction bases not matched to a gene: 9. This CDR3 is CASSLGQTRGGYTF. CDR3 sequence (DNA): TGTGCCAGCAGCCTGGGACAGACACGAGGTGGCTACACCTTC.

This clone has a handful of counts. The gene calls are TRBV7-9 and TRBJ2-7, with D hard to call. CDR1 is SEHNR and CDR2 is FQNEAQ in the germline V gene (reference sequence). This CDR3 is built from 8 residues. V lost 9 bases to trimming and J lost 11 bases, with 8 bases between them. The DNA of the CDR3 is TGTGCCAGTCCGCCGGAGTACTTC. It specifies CASPPEYF.

The chain uses TRBV24-1 and TRBJ2-3, with 8 bases aligning to TRBD2. The V and J ends lost 5 bases and 1 base, in that order; junction bases with no gene match: 4. CDR3 length: 15 residues. CDR1 and CDR2 (germline): KGHDR, SFDVKD. The CDR3 DNA reads TGTGCCACCAGTGCAGGCGGGGGGCGCACAGATACGCAGTATTTT. As protein: CATSAGGGRTDTQYF.

The rearrangement links TRBV28 to TRBJ2-7, with 7 bases matching TRBD1. The germline V gene has CDR1 MDHEN and CDR2 SYDVKM. The CDR3 is 13 residues long. J lost 2 bases, V lost 7 bases, and 5 bases had no gene match. This CDR3 is CASISTGTYEQYF. In DNA form, the CDR3 reads TGTGCCAGCATATCGACAGGGACCTACGAGCAGTACTTC.

V and J are TRBV6-4 and TRBJ2-3; perhaps TRBD1 as D (5 bases). Trimming took 2 bases from V and 3 from J, leaving 12 bases between them. Germline CDR1 reads MRHNA; CDR2 reads SNTAGT. The CDR3 is 15 residues long. The CDR3 DNA is TGTGCCAGCAGTGACAGGGGCAGGTTAACAGATACGCAGTATTTT. Encoded protein: CASSDRGRLTDTQYF.

This clone was seen only once. J is TRBJ1-2 and V is TRBV10-2, with D unclear. The CDR3 is 14 residues long. The V end was cut by 0 bases, the J end by 0 bases, with 5 bases between. From germline, CDR1 is WSHSY and CDR2 SAAADI. The chain's CDR3 is CASSESAANYGYTF. In DNA, the CDR3 is TGCGCCAGCAGTGAGTCGGCTGCTAACTATGGCTACACCTTC.

The chain has TRBV19 and TRBJ1-5; 9 bases fit TRBD1. This CDR3 contains 18 residues. V dropped 1 base and J dropped 6; count of bases not matched to a gene: 13. Germline V gene sequence: CDR1 LNHDA, CDR2 SQIVND (reference sequence). The CDR3 DNA is TGTGCCAGTAGTATAGTTGCTATGGGACAGGGTAGGGCTCAGCCCCAGCATTTT. Translated: CASSIVAMGQGRAQPQHF.

The V and J genes are TRBV5-3 and TRBJ1-6; no firm D call. TRBV5-3 counts as an open reading frame of uncertain function. CDR3 size: 14 residues. The V gene lost 5 bases and the J gene lost 7 bases, with 13 bases spanning the gap. DNA of the CDR3: TGTGCCAGAAGGAACAGATCACGGAATTCACCCCTCCACTTT. It is translated as CARRNRSRNSPLHF.

The CDR3 here is CASSLYRGPGELFF. The CDR3 DNA reads TGTGCCAGCAGCCTCTACAGGGGGCCCGGGGAGCTGTTTTTT. The chain recombines TRBV3-1 (or the pseudogene TRBV3-2) with TRBJ2-2, with TRBD1 matching 9 bases. Trimming took 4 bases from V and 6 from J; bases not matched to a gene: 3. CDR3 length: 14 amino acids. Germline lookup yields CDR1 LGHDT and CDR2 YNNKEL (reference sequence).

This chain connects TRBV3-1 (or the pseudogene TRBV3-2) to TRBJ2-2; 13 bases match TRBD2. With V trimmed by 2 bases and J by 1 base, 4 bases remained unmatched. CDR1 is LGHDT, CDR2 YNNKEL, per germline (reference sequence). The CDR3 spans 18 residues. The DNA for the CDR3 is TGTGCCAGCAGCCAACCGGGACTAGCGGGGTTGAACACCGGGGAGCTGTTTTTT. Amino acids: CASSQPGLAGLNTGELFF.

In its sample, this clone was seen once. This chain joins TRBV6-6 and TRBJ2-1, with D uncertain. The CDR3 has 14 amino acids. Between the trimmed V and J ends, which lost 4 bases and 10 bases, there was a span of 17 bases. Germline-derived CDR1 and CDR2 are MNHNY and SVGAGI (reference sequence). The CDR3: CASSFQTGEREQFF. The CDR3 nucleotides read TGTGCCAGCAGTTTCCAGACGGGCGAGAGGGAGCAGTTCTTC.

V gene TRBV19 combines with J gene TRBJ2-7; 7 bases align to TRBD1. This CDR3 has 14 amino acids. From germline, CDR1 is LNHDA and CDR2 SQIVND (reference sequence). After removal of 5 bases from V and 3 bases from J, the junction contained 7 bases not matched to a gene. Here the CDR3 DNA reads TGTGCCAGTAGTCCTATGGACAGGCGCTACGAGCAGTACTTC. Translation: CASSPMDRRYEQYF.

A single count supports this clone. J is TRBJ1-2 and V is TRBV9; tentatively, D is TRBD1 (5 bases). The germline V and J ends were trimmed by 0 bases and 2 bases, with 11 bases remaining between them. The CDR3 loop spans 15 amino acids. The germline CDR1 and CDR2 sequences are SGDLS and YYNGEE. CDR3 DNA sequence: TGTGCCAGCAGCGTAGGGGGGACGGTAAACTATGGCTACACCTTC. It yields the protein CASSVGGTVNYGYTF.

The chain carries TRBV30 and TRBJ1-1, with D possibly being TRBD1 (5 bases). This CDR3 is built from 13 residues. V was clipped by 2 bases and J by 0 bases, with 7 bases between them. CDR1 GTSNPN and CDR2 SVGIG come from the germline V gene (reference sequence). The CDR3 sequence: CAWSKGLNTEAFF. CDR3 bases: TGTGCCTGGAGTAAGGGGTTGAACACTGAAGCTTTCTTT.

As regards this clone: The same CDR3 can be traced to other DNA sequences in this sample. This sequence joins TRBV2 and TRBJ2-3; TRBD1 matches at 7 bases. The CDR3 extends over 13 amino acids. Germline CDR1 reads SNHLY; CDR2 reads FYNNEI. J was trimmed by 3 bases and V by 4 bases; bases with no gene match: 1. The CDR3 loop is CASSGQGTDTQYF. The CDR3 region has the DNA TGTGCCAGCAGTGGACAGGGAACAGATACGCAGTATTTT.

The chain carries TRBV18 and TRBJ2-5; TRBD2 matches at 10 bases. The CDR3 contains 13 residues. Germline V gives CDR1 KGHSH, CDR2 LQKENI. J was trimmed by 4 bases and V by 7 bases; bases with no gene match: 3. The CDR3 DNA sequence: TGTGCCAGCTTCTTAGCGGGGGGAGAGACCCAGTACTTC. Its protein product is CASFLAGGETQYF.

This clone was seen only once. V gene TRBV4-1 combines with J gene TRBJ1-1; D remains ambiguous. Germline V gene lookup returns CDR1 MGHRA and CDR2 YSYEKL. V gave up 8 bases and J gave up 4 bases, with 14 bases separating them. CDR3 length: 13 residues. The CDR3 loop is CASCGDLGTEAFF. The DNA for the CDR3 is TGCGCCAGCTGTGGGGATTTAGGCACTGAAGCTTTCTTT.